The clone carrying this TCR beta chain was picked up a small number of times. Its antigen remains unidentified. This specimen belongs to a study of T-cell reconstitution after alpha-beta-depleted transplantation in children. Study-wide findings and caveats: After one year, T-cell counts and TCRbeta diversity mostly came from new T cells.

This CDR3 comprises 15 residues. Trimming removed 11 bases at V and 2 bases at J, with 20 bases between. Germline values: CDR1 MNHNS, CDR2 SASEGT. The TCRbeta library was prepared with unique molecular identifiers. TCRdb used MiXCR to reprocess the PCR reads, holding one entry per CDR3 protein. The sample has 45,000 to 60,000 distinct CDR3 sequences; 40% to 60% are singletons. This chain uses TRBV6-1 with TRBJ2-3; tentative D call: TRBD1 (6 bases). This receptor was identified in a boy under two years old with SCID, due to receive a stem cell transplant. This material consisted of peripheral blood, taken before TCRalphabeta/CD19-depleted stem cell transplant. The CDR3: CAPARWDTITDTQYF. The CDR3 DNA sequence: TGTGCCCCCGCCCGATGGGACACGATCACAGATACGCAGTATTTT.